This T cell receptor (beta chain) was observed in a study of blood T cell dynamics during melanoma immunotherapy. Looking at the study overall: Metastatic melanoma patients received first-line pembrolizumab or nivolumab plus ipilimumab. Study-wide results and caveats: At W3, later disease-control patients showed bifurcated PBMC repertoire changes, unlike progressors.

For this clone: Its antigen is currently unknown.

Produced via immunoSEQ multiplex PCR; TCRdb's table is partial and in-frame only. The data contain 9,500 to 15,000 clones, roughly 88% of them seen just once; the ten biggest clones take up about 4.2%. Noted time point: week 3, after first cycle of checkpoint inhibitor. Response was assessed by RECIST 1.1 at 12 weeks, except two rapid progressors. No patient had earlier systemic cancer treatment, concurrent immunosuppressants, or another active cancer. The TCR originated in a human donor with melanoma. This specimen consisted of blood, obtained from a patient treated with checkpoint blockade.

This CDR3 is CASSLTGVAGTEAFF. The CDR3 DNA sequence: TGCGCCAGCAGCTTGACAGGGGTAGCAGGCACTGAAGCTTTCTTT. This chain links TRBV5-1 with TRBJ1-1; 7 bases match TRBD1. The germline V gene encodes CDR1 SGHRS and CDR2 YFSETQ. This CDR3 has 15 residues. Losses at the gene ends were 1 base for V and 4 bases for J; bases not matched to a gene: 7.